The next 8 T cell receptor beta chains were all read from a single sample in a study of OX40 agonist ivuxolimab in advanced cancers. Data came from immunoSEQ multiplex PCR; TCRdb stores just in-frame clones and leaves some out. The sample comprises tens of thousands of clones, 80% to 90% of which are singletons, and around 1.1% rests with the top ten. This specimen consisted of CD4+ or CD8+ T cells sorted from blood, obtained in a trial of the OX40 agonist ivuxolimab. These receptors were obtained from an adult with an advanced solid tumor such as melanoma, head and neck, liver or kidney cancer.

The chain has TRBV7-3 and TRBJ1-1; weak D call: TRBD1 (5 bases). V was trimmed by 6 bases and J by 1 base, leaving 12 bases between them. The germline gives CDR1 SGHTA, CDR2 FQGTGA. CDR3 length equals 14 residues. The CDR3 nucleotides read TGTGCCAGCAGACCCCGGGGGACGAACACTGAAGCTTTCTTT. Its protein is CASRPRGTNTEAFF.

The chain joins TRBV28 to TRBJ1-5; TRBD1 might be the D (5 bases). The CDR3 extends over 18 amino acids. Trimming removed 5 bases from V and 0 bases from J, with 20 bases in between. Germline assignment: CDR1 MDHEN and CDR2 SYDVKM. The DNA of the CDR3 is TGTGCCAGCAGTACCCGGGACCGCGGACATTATAGCAATCAGCCCCAGCATTTT. Encoded protein: CASSTRDRGHYSNQPQHF.

The chain recombines TRBV4-3 with TRBJ1-4; 8 bases match TRBD1. CDR3 size: 13 residues. The V gene's germline CDR1 is LGHNA and CDR2 YSLEER. The V gene end was trimmed by 4 bases and the J gene end by 5 bases; junction bases not matched to a gene: 0. The CDR3 protein is CASSRQGNEKLFF. For the CDR3, the DNA is TGCGCCAGCAGCCGACAGGGGAATGAAAAACTGTTTTTT.

CDR3 in amino acids: CASRLGGNDRHGYTF. The CDR3 region has the DNA TGTGCCAGCAGGTTGGGAGGGAACGACCGGCATGGCTACACCTTC. This chain uses TRBV28 with TRBJ1-2; no clear D gene. Deletions cut 6 bases from V and 6 bases from J, with 20 bases between. This CDR3 is built from 15 residues. Germline V gene sequence: CDR1 MDHEN, CDR2 SYDVKM.

This chain connects TRBV10-3 to TRBJ1-2; D gene unclear. The CDR3 runs 17 residues. Trimming removed 1 base at V and 7 bases at J, with 22 bases between. Germline values: CDR1 ENHRY, CDR2 SYGVKD. The CDR3 reads CAISEFASDSMSTGYTF. CDR3 nucleotide sequence: TGTGCCATCAGTGAGTTTGCGTCAGACTCCATGTCGACTGGCTACACCTTC.

V is TRBV6-5 and J is TRBJ1-6; D call uncertain. The V gene lost 8 bases and the J gene lost 6 bases, with 8 bases spanning the gap. Germline assignment: CDR1 MNHEY and CDR2 SVGAGI. This CDR3 is built from 12 residues. As DNA, the CDR3 is TGTGCCAGCGCGGAACTTAATTCACCCCTCCACTTT. Translating it yields CASAELNSPLHF.

The chain is built from TRBV7-3 and TRBJ2-2; 10 bases align to TRBD1. CDR3 length: 14 residues. Germline lookup yields CDR1 SGHTA and CDR2 FQGTGA. V shed 5 bases, J shed 6 bases, and the junction held 3 bases outside the gene matches. The CDR3 region is CASSPGTGAGELFF. The DNA for the CDR3 is TGTGCCAGCAGCCCGGGGACAGGGGCCGGGGAGCTGTTTTTT.

This chain connects TRBV30 to TRBJ1-1, with D possibly matching TRBD1 (6 bases). Trimming removed 3 bases at V and 4 bases at J, with 9 bases between. The CDR3 loop spans 12 amino acids. Germline loops: CDR1 GTSNPN, CDR2 SVGIG (reference sequence). CDR3 loop: CAWRGGGTEAFF. The DNA of the CDR3 is TGTGCCTGGAGAGGGGGGGGCACTGAAGCTTTCTTT.